This TCR beta chain is drawn from a study of blood T cell repertoires in COVID-19. Study as a whole: Both acute and convalescent COVID-19 samples were obtained from the United States, Italy and Spain.

Repertoires were generated with immunoSEQ multiplex PCR, while TCRdb's copy carries only in-frame clones and drops some. The sample lists 92,000 or so clones, around 72% occurring once. The CDR3 is 15 amino acids. Germline lookup yields CDR1 MNHEY and CDR2 SMNVEV (reference sequence). With 5 bases removed from V and 5 bases from J, the gap between germline ends came to 15 bases. Sequenced material: peripheral blood. The clonotype was recovered from a woman of 80 years or more with acute or convalescent COVID-19. The chain recombines TRBV27 with TRBJ2-2, with D perhaps TRBD2 (6 bases). The CDR3 reads CASSRPGLGTGELFF. Here the CDR3 DNA reads TGTGCCAGCAGTCGACCGGGACTGGGGACCGGGGAGCTGTTTTTT.